Listed below are T cell receptor beta chains from one sample, sequenced in a study of lung T cells in sarcoidosis with Löfgren's syndrome. TCRdb itself ran the reads through MiXCR, one entry per CDR3 protein. The sample has 15,000 to 20,000 distinct CDR3 sequences; less than 25% are singletons. Material for sequencing was CD4+ T cells from PBMCs. The receptors originated from a human donor with sarcoidosis (Löfgren's syndrome or another form), or a control subject (not recorded which). Each CDR3 is given with its conserved first and last residue. Each record gives: V gene, CDR3 length, J gene, clone size, D gene, CDR3 protein, CDR3 DNA. A D gene is named only where the DNA matches it firmly. Some rows have no size entry. The others give once, few or many, or a class for an expanded clone.

>TRBV20-1|16|TRBJ2-1|medium-sized|TRBD2
CSARDGLAGVFSEQFF
TGCAGTGCTAGAGATGGACTAGCGGGAGTTTTTAGTGAGCAGTTCTTC
>TRBV24-1|19|TRBJ2-3|-|TRBD2
CATSDASGGAGTRQKAQYF
TGTGCCACCAGTGATGCTAGCGGGGGGGCCGGGACCCGACAGAAGGCGCAGTATTTT
>TRBV7-2|15|TRBJ2-5|many|TRBD1
CASSLAGQGYETQYF
TGTGCCAGCAGCTTAGCGGGACAGGGGTATGAGACCCAGTACTTC
>TRBV5-1|13|TRBJ2-7|many|-
CASSLSGDHEQYF
TGCGCCAGCAGCTTGAGTGGGGACCACGAGCAGTACTTC
>TRBV5-1|16|TRBJ2-5|few|-
CASSLEAVSYQETQYF
TGCGCCAGCAGCTTGGAGGCAGTCTCGTACCAAGAGACCCAGTACTTC
>TRBV5-5|12|TRBJ2-3|-|-
CASSFGGNTQYF
TGTGCCAGCAGCTTTGGGGGTAATACGCAGTATTTT
>TRBV9|13|TRBJ1-5|-|-
CASSVGAGRPQHF
TGTGCCAGCAGCGTAGGGGCAGGTCGGCCCCAGCATTTT
>TRBV28|13|TRBJ2-1|many|TRBD1
CASRQGAYNEQFF
TGTGCCAGCAGGCAGGGGGCCTACAATGAGCAGTTCTTC
>TRBV20-1|12|TRBJ2-7|many|-
CSARVGAYEQYF
TGCAGTGCTAGAGTGGGAGCCTACGAGCAGTACTTC
>TRBV6-1|14|TRBJ2-3|medium-sized|-
CAISRDNPPDTQYF
TGTGCCATATCCCGGGACAACCCACCAGATACGCAGTATTTT
>TRBV5-1|16|TRBJ2-1|many|TRBD2
CASRRESSSSYNEQFF
TGCGCCAGCAGGCGGGAGTCTTCGAGCTCCTACAATGAGCAGTTCTTC
>TRBV5-5|15|TRBJ2-2|few|-
CASSLDRDLAGELFF
TGTGCCAGCAGCTTGGACAGGGATCTGGCCGGGGAGCTGTTTTTT
>TRBV12-3/TRBV12-4|14|TRBJ2-3|-|-
CASSPSEASDTQYF
TGTGCCAGCAGCCCCAGCGAGGCCTCAGATACGCAGTATTTT
>TRBV5-1|16|TRBJ2-1|many|TRBD1
CASSFAGTGTYNEQFF
TGCGCCAGCAGCTTTGCCGGGACAGGGACCTACAATGAGCAGTTCTTC
>TRBV2|15|TRBJ2-5|many|TRBD2
CASRERESHQETQYF
TGTGCCAGCAGGGAGCGGGAGAGCCACCAAGAGACCCAGTACTTC
>TRBV19|15|TRBJ2-6|few|-
CASSTQGAGANVLTF
TGTGCCAGTAGTACACAGGGTGCGGGGGCCAACGTCCTGACTTTC
>TRBV7-2|17|TRBJ2-3|many|-
CASSLALGLVGTDTQYF
TGTGCCAGCAGCTTAGCGTTGGGGCTCGTGGGCACAGATACGCAGTATTTT
>TRBV28|14|TRBJ1-6|many|TRBD1
CASNLGQGNSPLHF
TGTGCCAGCAATCTTGGACAGGGAAATTCACCCCTCCACTTT
>TRBV5-5|16|TRBJ2-6|-|-
CASSLLGKAGANVLTF
TGTGCCAGCAGCTTGTTAGGGAAAGCTGGGGCCAACGTCCTGACTTTC
>TRBV3-1|14|TRBJ1-1|many|-
CASRHRAGYTEAFF
TGTGCCAGCAGACACAGGGCCGGGTACACTGAAGCTTTCTTT
>TRBV9|17|TRBJ2-6|few|-
CASSVRDSISGANVLTF
TGTGCCAGCAGCGTGCGGGACAGCATTTCTGGGGCCAACGTCCTGACTTTC
>TRBV29-1|13|TRBJ1-2|many|TRBD1
CSVDPGGNYGYTF
TGCAGCGTTGACCCAGGGGGGAACTATGGCTACACCTTC
>TRBV9|15|TRBJ2-1|-|TRBD1
CASSVQGAGYNEQFF
TGTGCCAGCAGCGTCCAGGGGGCGGGGTACAATGAGCAGTTCTTC
>TRBV5-4|16|TRBJ1-6|many|-
CASSLVGRTANSPLHF
TGTGCCAGCAGCTTGGTTGGTAGGACAGCAAATTCACCCCTCCACTTT
>TRBV6-1|13|TRBJ2-7|many|-
CASSPPSSYEQYF
TGTGCCAGCAGTCCCCCGAGCTCCTACGAGCAGTACTTC
>TRBV2|15|TRBJ2-1|many|TRBD2
CASSDGLAGANEQFF
TGTGCCAGCAGTGATGGCCTAGCGGGAGCGAATGAGCAGTTCTTC
>TRBV6-1|13|TRBJ2-1|-|TRBD1
CAGKGQGFYEQSF
TGTGCCGGCAAGGGACAGGGTTTCTATGAGCAGTCCTTC
>TRBV19|14|TRBJ2-7|few|TRBD1
CASRKTGGRNEQYF
TGTGCCAGTAGGAAGACAGGGGGAAGGAACGAGCAGTACTTC
>TRBV27|16|TRBJ2-7|many|-
CASRHWVTGTYYEQYF
TGTGCCAGCAGGCATTGGGTCACAGGGACTTACTACGAGCAGTACTTC
>TRBV9|15|TRBJ1-4|many|-
CASSHKGDTNEKLFF
TGTGCCAGCAGTCACAAGGGGGATACTAATGAAAAACTGTTTTTT
>TRBV6-9|18|TRBJ2-5|-|TRBD1
CASSYRPPGQGDQGTQYF
TGTGCCAGCAGTTACCGACCCCCGGGACAGGGGGATCAAGGGACCCAGTACTTT
>TRBV20-1|12|TRBJ2-7|medium-sized|-
CSARGSGYTEYF
TGCAGTGCTAGGGGCTCAGGGTATACGGAGTACTTC
>TRBV20-1|12|TRBJ1-2|medium-sized|-
CSASRDVYGYTF
TGCAGTGCGTCCCGGGACGTCTATGGCTACACCTTC
>TRBV28|15|TRBJ2-3|many|-
CASSLGGPSTDTQYF
TGTGCCAGCAGTTTAGGCGGCCCTAGCACAGATACGCAGTATTTT
>TRBV15|16|TRBJ2-3|-|TRBD2
CSTIRVSGTSGDTQYF
TGTTCCACCATCAGAGTTTCCGGGACTAGCGGAGATACGCAGTATTTT
>TRBV7-9|15|TRBJ1-5|many|-
CASSLKPFSYQPQHF
TGTGCCAGCAGCCTAAAACCGTTCTCATATCAGCCCCAGCATTTT
>TRBV7-9|15|TRBJ2-7|many|TRBD1
CASSLSDRGTYEQYF
TGTGCCAGCAGCTTGTCGGACAGGGGCACCTACGAGCAGTACTTC